Given below is one T cell receptor beta chain in context. The sample has other DNA sequences that encode this CDR3 too. This entry comes from a study of cytomegalovirus exposure and HLA in healthy donors. V lost 3 bases and J lost 0, with 17 bases in between. In germline, CDR1 is MGHRA, CDR2 YSYEKL. The CDR3 extends over 17 amino acids. The PCR was carried out with 60 Vbeta primers and 13 Jbeta primers. Profiled with immunoSEQ multiplex PCR; TCRdb holds only in-frame clones, not every one. This table holds some 130,000 clones, under 85% found once. The sequenced sample consisted of PBMCs. The source of this sequence is a male donor in good health and CMV-seropositive. The V and J genes are TRBV4-1 and TRBJ1-2, with D possibly matching TRBD1 (6 bases). CDR3 amino acids: CASSHARARGPNYGYTF. CDR3 nucleotide sequence: TGCGCCAGCAGCCACGCTAGGGCCAGGGGCCCTAACTATGGCTACACCTTC.